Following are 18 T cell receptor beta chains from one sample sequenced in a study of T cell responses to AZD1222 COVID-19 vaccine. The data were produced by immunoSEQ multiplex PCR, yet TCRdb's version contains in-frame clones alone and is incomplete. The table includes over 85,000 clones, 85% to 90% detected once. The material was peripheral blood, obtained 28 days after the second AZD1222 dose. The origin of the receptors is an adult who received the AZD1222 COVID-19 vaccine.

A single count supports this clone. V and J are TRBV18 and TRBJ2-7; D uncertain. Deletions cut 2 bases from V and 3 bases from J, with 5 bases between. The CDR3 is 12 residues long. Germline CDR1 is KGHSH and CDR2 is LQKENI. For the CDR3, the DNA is TGTGCCAGCTCACCAGGCGACTACGAGCAGTACTTC. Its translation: CASSPGDYEQYF.

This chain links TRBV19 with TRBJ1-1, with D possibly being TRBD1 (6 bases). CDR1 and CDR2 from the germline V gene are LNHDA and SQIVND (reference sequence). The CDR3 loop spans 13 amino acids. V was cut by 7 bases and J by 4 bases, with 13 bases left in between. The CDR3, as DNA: TGTGCCAGTAACCGGGGGGCCGGCACTGAAGCTTTCTTT. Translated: CASNRGAGTEAFF.

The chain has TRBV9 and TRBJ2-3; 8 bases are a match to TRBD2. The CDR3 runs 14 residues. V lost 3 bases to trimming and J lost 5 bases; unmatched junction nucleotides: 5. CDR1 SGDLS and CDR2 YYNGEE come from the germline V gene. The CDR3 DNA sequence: TGTGCCAGCAGCGGTAACGGGAGGGGAGATACGCAGTATTTT. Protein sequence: CASSGNGRGDTQYF.

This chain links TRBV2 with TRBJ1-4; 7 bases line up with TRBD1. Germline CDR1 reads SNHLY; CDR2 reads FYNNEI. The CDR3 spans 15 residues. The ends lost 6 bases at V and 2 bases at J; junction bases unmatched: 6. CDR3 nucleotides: TGTGCCAGCAGGGAACAGGGGCTTACTAATGAAAAACTGTTTTTT. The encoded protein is CASREQGLTNEKLFF.

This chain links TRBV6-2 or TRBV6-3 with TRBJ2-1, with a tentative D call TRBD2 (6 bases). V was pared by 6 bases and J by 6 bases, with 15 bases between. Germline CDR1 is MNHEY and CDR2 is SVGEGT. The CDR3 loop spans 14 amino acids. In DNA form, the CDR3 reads TGTGCCAGCAGCTCCACCGTGGGGGGCAATGAGCAGTTCTTC. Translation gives CASSSTVGGNEQFF.

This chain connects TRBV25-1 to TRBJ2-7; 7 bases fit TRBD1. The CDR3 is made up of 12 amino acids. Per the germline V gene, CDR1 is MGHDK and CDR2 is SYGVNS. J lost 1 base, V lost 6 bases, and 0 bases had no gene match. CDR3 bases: TGTGCCAGCAGGGGACAGTCCTACGAGCAGTACTTC. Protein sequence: CASRGQSYEQYF.

In nucleotides, the CDR3 is TGTGCCAGTAGTATCACAGGCAGCTCCTACAATGAGCAGTTCTTC. Protein sequence: CASSITGSSYNEQFF. V and J are TRBV19 and TRBJ2-1, with D perhaps matching TRBD1 (5 bases). The V and J ends lost 3 bases and 0 bases respectively, with 9 bases between them. The CDR3 loop spans 15 amino acids. Per the germline V gene, CDR1 is LNHDA and CDR2 is SQIVND (reference sequence).

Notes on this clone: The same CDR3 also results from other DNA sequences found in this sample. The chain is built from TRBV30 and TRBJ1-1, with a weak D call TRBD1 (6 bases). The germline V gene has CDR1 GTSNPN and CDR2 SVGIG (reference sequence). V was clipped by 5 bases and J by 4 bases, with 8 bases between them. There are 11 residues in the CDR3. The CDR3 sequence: CAWARGTEAFF. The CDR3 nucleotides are TGTGCCTGGGCCAGGGGCACTGAAGCTTTCTTT. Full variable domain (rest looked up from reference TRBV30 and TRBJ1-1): SQTIHQWPATLVQPVGSPLSLECTVEGTSNPNLYWYRQAAGRGLQLLFYSVGIGQISSEVPQNLSASRPQDRQFILSSKKLLLSDSGFYLCAWARGTEAFFGQGTRLTVV.

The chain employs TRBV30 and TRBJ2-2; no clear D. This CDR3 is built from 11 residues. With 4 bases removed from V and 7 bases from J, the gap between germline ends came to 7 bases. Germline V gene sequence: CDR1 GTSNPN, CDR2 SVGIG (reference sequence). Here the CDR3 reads CAWTLGGELFF. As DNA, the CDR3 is TGTGCCTGGACCCTTGGCGGGGAGCTGTTTTTT.

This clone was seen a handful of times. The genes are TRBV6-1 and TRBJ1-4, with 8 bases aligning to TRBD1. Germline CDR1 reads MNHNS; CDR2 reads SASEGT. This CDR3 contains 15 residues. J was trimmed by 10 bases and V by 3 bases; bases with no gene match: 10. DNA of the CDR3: TGTGCCAGCAGTGACAGCGGACAGGGCGGTGGAAAACTGTTTTTT. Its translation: CASSDSGQGGGKLFF.

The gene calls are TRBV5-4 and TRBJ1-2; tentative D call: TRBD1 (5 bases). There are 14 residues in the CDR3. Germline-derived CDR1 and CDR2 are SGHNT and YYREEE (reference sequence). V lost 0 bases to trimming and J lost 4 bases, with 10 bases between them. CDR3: CASSLGDRGYGYTF. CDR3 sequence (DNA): TGTGCCAGCAGCTTGGGGGATAGGGGCTATGGCTACACCTTC. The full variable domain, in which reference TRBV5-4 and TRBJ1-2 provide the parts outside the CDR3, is ETGVTQSPTHLIKTRGQQVTLRCSSQSGHNTVSWYQQALGQGPQFIFQYYREEENGRGNFPPRFSGLQFPNYSSELNVNALELDDSALYLCASSLGDRGYGYTFGSGTRLTVV.

CDR3 sequence reads: CASSESGRDRPNTGELFF. The CDR3 DNA is TGCGCCAGCAGTGAGTCGGGAAGGGACCGACCGAACACCGGGGAGCTGTTTTTT. The chain has TRBV10-1 and TRBJ2-2, with D perhaps assigned TRBD1 or TRBD2 (5 bases each). Trimming pared 0 bases from V and 0 bases from J, leaving 14 bases between. There are 18 residues in the CDR3. Per germline, CDR1 WNHNN and CDR2 SYGVQD (reference sequence).

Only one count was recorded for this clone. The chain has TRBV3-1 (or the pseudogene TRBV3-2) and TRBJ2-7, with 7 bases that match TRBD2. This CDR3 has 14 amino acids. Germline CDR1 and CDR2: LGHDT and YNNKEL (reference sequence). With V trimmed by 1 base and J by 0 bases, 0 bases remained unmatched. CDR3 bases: TGTGCCAGCAGCCAAGGACTAGCCTCCTACGAGCAGTACTTC. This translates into CASSQGLASYEQYF.

The CDR3 protein is CASSYGQGAAGYGYTF. The DNA of the CDR3 is TGTGCCAGCAGCTACGGACAGGGGGCGGCGGGCTATGGCTACACCTTC. The chain couples TRBV5-4 to TRBJ1-2, with 11 bases that match TRBD1. This CDR3 has 16 amino acids. The V and J ends lost 3 bases and 4 bases, in that order; junction bases with no gene match: 8. Germline V gene data show CDR1 as SGHNT and CDR2 as YYREEE (reference sequence).

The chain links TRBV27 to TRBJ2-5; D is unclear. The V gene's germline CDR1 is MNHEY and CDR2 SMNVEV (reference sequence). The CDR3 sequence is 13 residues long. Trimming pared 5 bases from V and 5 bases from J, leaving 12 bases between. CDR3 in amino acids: CASSPIFGETQYF. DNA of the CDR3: TGTGCCAGCAGTCCAATTTTCGGGGAGACCCAGTACTTC.

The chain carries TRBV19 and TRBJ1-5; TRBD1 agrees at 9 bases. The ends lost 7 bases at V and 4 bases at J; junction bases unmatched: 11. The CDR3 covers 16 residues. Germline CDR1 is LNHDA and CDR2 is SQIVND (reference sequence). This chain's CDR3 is CASNSGQGVSNQPQHF. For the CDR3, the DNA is TGTGCCAGTAACTCGGGACAGGGAGTGAGTAATCAGCCCCAGCATTTT.

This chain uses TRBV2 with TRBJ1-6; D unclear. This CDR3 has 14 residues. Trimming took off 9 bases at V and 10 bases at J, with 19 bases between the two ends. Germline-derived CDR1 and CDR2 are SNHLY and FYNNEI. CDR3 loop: CARNNGPLRSPLHF. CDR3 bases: TGTGCCAGAAACAACGGCCCTTTGCGCTCACCCCTCCACTTT. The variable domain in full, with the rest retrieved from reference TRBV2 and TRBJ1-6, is EPEVTQTPSHQVTQMGQEVILRCVPISNHLYFYWYRQILGQKVEFLVSFYNNEISEKSEIFDDQFSVERPDGSNFTLKIRSTKLEDSAMYFCARNNGPLRSPLHFGNGTRLTVT.

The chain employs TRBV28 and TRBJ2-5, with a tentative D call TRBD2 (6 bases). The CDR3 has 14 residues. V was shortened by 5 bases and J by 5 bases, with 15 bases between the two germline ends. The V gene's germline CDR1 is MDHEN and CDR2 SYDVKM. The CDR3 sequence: CASSPGTLGETQYF. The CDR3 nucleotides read TGTGCCAGCAGTCCCGGGACTCTCGGGGAGACCCAGTACTTC.